The rows below give T cell receptor beta chains drawn from one sample of a study of blood T cell repertoires in COVID-19. Generated by immunoSEQ multiplex PCR, the TCRdb table keeps only in-frame clones and is missing some. The table shows a few hundred thousand clones, with about 91% occurring only once. Sequenced input: peripheral blood. These receptor sequences come from a person aged 18-29 years with COVID-19, enrolled during active disease. The CDR3 runs from the conserved cysteine through the conserved F or W. Rows give clone size only sometimes, using once, few, many, or a class for an expanded clone.

V	J	size	CDR3
TRBV27	TRBJ2-7	once	CASSSSYEQYF
TRBV6-5	TRBJ1-3	NA	CASSRGQGAGNTIYF
TRBV2	TRBJ2-5	NA	CASRKGTRETQYF
TRBV6-1	TRBJ2-3	NA	CASSEAAGGDTQYF
TRBV9	TRBJ2-2	NA	CASSVGLAGWTGELFF
TRBV12-3/TRBV12-4	TRBJ2-3	NA	CASTDADTQYF
TRBV6-2/TRBV6-3	TRBJ2-7	NA	CASSEGQSSYEQYF
TRBV7-2	TRBJ1-4	NA	CASSLDWGDEKLFF
TRBV6-5	TRBJ1-2	NA	CASSRGWAGGYGYTF
TRBV3-1/TRBV3-2	TRBJ1-1	NA	CASSQDSPEREAFF
TRBV20-1	TRBJ2-1	NA	CSASTRERLNEQFF
TRBV19	TRBJ2-7	NA	CASSIGGTGTYEQYF
TRBV11-2	TRBJ1-2	NA	CASSLEGASYGYTF
TRBV4-1	TRBJ2-7	NA	CASSQFLAGVYEQYF
TRBV9	TRBJ2-5	NA	CASSVGTGTQYF
TRBV30	TRBJ1-2	NA	CAWAGQANYGYTF
TRBV6-5	TRBJ2-3	NA	CASSSTGDTQYF
TRBV7-9	TRBJ1-2	NA	CASSPSGDPSANYGYTF
TRBV10-3	TRBJ2-3	NA	CAIRAGAGDTDTQYF
TRBV6-6	TRBJ2-1	NA	CASSYSGTSGNEQFF
TRBV6-1	TRBJ1-5	NA	CASSEGRVKHF
TRBV5-6	TRBJ1-1	once	CASSSQGTEAFF
TRBV5-1	TRBJ2-3	NA	CASSLGGRHTDTQYF
TRBV4-2	TRBJ2-6	NA	CASSQVQADRDSSGANVLTF
TRBV30	TRBJ1-2	NA	CAWTTAYDYGYTF
TRBV19	TRBJ1-1	NA	CASSVGDILVTEAFF
TRBV15	TRBJ2-1	NA	CATSRDRGEQFF
TRBV7-7	TRBJ2-2	NA	CASSAAGGVGELFF
TRBV7-8	TRBJ1-2	NA	CASSLEQGNYGYTF
TRBV3-1/TRBV3-2	TRBJ1-2	NA	CASSLRQGGGYTF
TRBV6-5	TRBJ2-7	NA	CASSYGGSQYEQYF
TRBV2	TRBJ2-7	NA	CASLWGDYEQYF
TRBV24-1	TRBJ2-3	NA	CATSVASGGPDTQYF
TRBV5-1	TRBJ2-7	NA	CASSLLLAGEGTGYEQYF
TRBV7-9	TRBJ2-7	NA	CASSKLSYEQYF
TRBV25-1	TRBJ2-1	NA	CASRGTGTGYNEQFF
TRBV19	TRBJ2-7	NA	CASSIGVGLVYEQYF
TRBV6-5	TRBJ2-7	NA	CASSSGGGPREQYF
TRBV5-4	TRBJ1-2	NA	CASSEDYYGYTF
TRBV27	TRBJ2-3	NA	CASSSQGRADTQYF
TRBV5-1	TRBJ2-3	NA	CASSFGSGVPDTQYF
TRBV10-3	TRBJ2-6	NA	CAISESGGEEYGANVLTF
TRBV30	TRBJ1-2	NA	CAWSGRGQLMVYTF
TRBV28	TRBJ2-7	NA	CASSSPGQGEQYF
TRBV3-1/TRBV3-2	TRBJ2-6	once	CASSKGGPGANVLTF
TRBV5-1	TRBJ2-3	NA	CASSSQGGPDTQYF
TRBV10-3	TRBJ2-6	NA	CAISEVRTGGSGANVLTF
TRBV6-5	TRBJ2-1	NA	CAITGLAGGISEQFF
TRBV13	TRBJ2-2	NA	CASSSGESNGELFF
TRBV5-1	TRBJ2-7	NA	CASSWDTSGGREQYF
TRBV5-1	TRBJ2-7	NA	CASSTGLAGGLYEQYF
TRBV5-6	TRBJ2-7	NA	CASSDGTGAYEQYF
TRBV28	TRBJ2-7	NA	CASSFVGGYEQYF
TRBV7-3	TRBJ2-7	NA	CASSSSVDSYEQYF
TRBV2	TRBJ2-2	NA	CASSRAGTNTGELFF
TRBV7-2	TRBJ1-1	NA	CASSYDRAGEAFF
TRBV12-5	TRBJ2-5	NA	CASGLVPAVETQYF
TRBV7-9	TRBJ1-1	NA	CASSRIPGGTEAFF
TRBV7-7	TRBJ2-1	NA	CASSPGGYNEQFF
TRBV2	TRBJ2-1	NA	CASSMMAFNEQFF